The present TCR beta chain was sequenced within a study of T cells expressing NK-cell markers. Germline assignment: CDR1 KGHDR and CDR2 SFDVKD. This CDR3 spans 11 amino acids. Using the 5' RACE reads, TCRdb records one entry per CDR3 protein without DNA. Found here are over 200,000 distinct CDR3 sequences; the top ten clones hold 0.39%. This receptor was obtained from a man between 18 and 35 years old in good health. Sample: blood T cells: a sorted CD56 or NKG2C T cell subset, CD4+ or CD8+ T cells, or bulk PBMC T cells (not recorded which). The chain links TRBV24-1 to TRBJ2-5. CDR3 residues: CATSSFETQYF.